This T cell receptor (beta chain) was sequenced for a study of blood T cell repertoires in COVID-19. J lost 6 bases, V lost 4 bases, and 5 bases had no gene match. The CDR3 spans 16 residues. Germline V gives CDR1 MNHNS, CDR2 SASEGT. Assay: immunoSEQ multiplex PCR; the TCRdb copy retains only in-frame clones and omits some. Of about 270,000 clones listed, about nine tenths are singletons. The sequencing sample was made of PBMCs or T cells enriched from blood (not recorded which). The chain carries TRBV6-1 and TRBJ2-1, with 14 nucleotides matching TRBD2. The receptor was derived from a man between 18 and 29 years old who had recovered from COVID-19. CDR3 nucleotides: TGTGCCAGCAGTGGAATGACTAGCGGGAGGGCCAATGAGCAGTTCTTC. Encoded protein: CASSGMTSGRANEQFF.